The 18 T cell receptor beta chains reported below all come from one sample, sequenced in a study of post-analysis software for immune sequencing data. Their target antigens are unknown. Prepared libraries of TCR beta cDNA carried unique molecular identifiers. Using its own MiXCR run on the PCR reads, TCRdb lists one record per CDR3 protein. The sample records about 620,000 distinct CDR3 sequences, roughly 40% being singletons. Broader study findings: Patients showed TRBV5-6, TRBV5-1 and TRBV20-1 among four to six TRBV segments more frequent than in controls.

Sequenced sample: blood. Source of these receptors: a girl aged 5 to 17 with multiple sclerosis.

CDR3 nucleotide sequence: TGTGCCACCAGTGATTCCGACAGGGGAGGGACAGATACGCAGTATTTT. Its protein product is CATSDSDRGGTDTQYF. The V and J genes are TRBV24-1 and TRBJ2-3; tentative D call: TRBD1 (8 bases). This CDR3 spans 16 amino acids. Germline V gives CDR1 KGHDR, CDR2 SFDVKD. The V and J ends lost 2 bases and 3 bases respectively, with 14 bases between them.

V usage is TRBV7-9 and J usage is TRBJ1-2; TRBD1 is a possible D gene (6 bases). The ends were cut back, 5 bases at V and 8 bases at J, with 15 bases in the middle. CDR3 length equals 13 residues. Germline lookup yields CDR1 SEHNR and CDR2 FQNEAQ (reference sequence). The CDR3 sequence is CASSPRGMSGYTF. CDR3 nucleotides: TGTGCCAGCAGCCCCAGGGGAATGAGCGGCTACACCTTC.

This clonotype was counted a few times. The gene calls are TRBV12-3 or TRBV12-4 and TRBJ2-1; 7 positions agree with TRBD2. The CDR3 runs to 16 residues. V lost 5 bases, J lost 0 bases, and 7 bases stayed unmatched. This CDR3 reads CASSRWGGSSYNEQFF. The CDR3 DNA reads as TGTGCCAGCAGTCGCTGGGGCGGGAGCTCCTACAATGAGCAGTTCTTC.

The table lists this clonotype with a few counts. This rearrangement joins TRBV12-3 or TRBV12-4 to TRBJ2-7; D may match TRBD1 or TRBD2 (5 bases each). Trimming pared 6 bases from V and 3 bases from J, leaving 21 bases between. This CDR3 has 16 amino acids. For the CDR3, the DNA is TGTGCCAGCAGCTTGAGAATCGTGGGGGTGGGCTACGAGCAGTACTTC. This encodes CASSLRIVGVGYEQYF.

The chain uses TRBV5-6 and TRBJ2-3; D might be TRBD1 (6 bases). With 4 bases removed from V and 2 bases from J, the gap between germline ends came to 11 bases. CDR1 and CDR2 (germline): SGHDT, YYEEEE. The CDR3 has 14 residues. CDR3 amino acids: CASSEGVHTDTQYF. In DNA, the CDR3 is TGTGCCAGCAGCGAGGGGGTCCACACAGATACGCAGTATTTT. Full variable domain (outside the CDR3, taken from reference TRBV5-6 and TRBJ2-3): DAGVTQSPTHLIKTRGQQVTLRCSPKSGHDTVSWYQQALGQGPQFIFQYYEEEERQRGNFPDRFSGHQFPNYSSELNVNALLLGDSALYLCASSEGVHTDTQYFGPGTRLTVL.

The genes are TRBV5-6 and TRBJ2-1; 12 nucleotides match TRBD2. Trimming removed 5 bases from V and 10 bases from J; junction bases left unmatched: 13. Germline values: CDR1 SGHDT, CDR2 YYEEEE. The CDR3 loop spans 16 amino acids. In DNA form, the CDR3 reads TGTGCCAGCAGAAGGAGGGGGTCCGGACTAGCGGGAGAGCAGTTCTTC. Residues: CASRRRGSGLAGEQFF.

This clonotype was seen more than once but under ten times. This chain links TRBV4-2 with TRBJ1-2; D is perhaps TRBD1 (5 bases). This CDR3 spans 15 amino acids. CDR1 is LGHNA, CDR2 YNFKEQ, per germline. The germline V and J ends were trimmed by 3 bases and 7 bases, with 18 bases remaining between them. CDR3 bases: TGTGCCAGCAGCCAGACCGGGAGCTCAAGGGGTGGCTACACCTTC. Its translation is CASSQTGSSRGGYTF.

The chain joins TRBV7-9 to TRBJ2-1; 10 bases are a match to TRBD2. The V gene's germline CDR1 is SEHNR and CDR2 FQNEAQ (reference sequence). The length of the CDR3 is 16 residues. The junction had 10 bases not matched to a gene; V was cut back by 5 bases and J by 6 bases. In DNA form, the CDR3 reads TGTGCCAGCAGCCCCCGGCTAGCGGGAGCTTCCAATGAGCAGTTCTTC. Its protein is CASSPRLAGASNEQFF.

The J gene is TRBJ2-2, the V gene TRBV12-3 or TRBV12-4; the D is unclear. The CDR3 runs 14 residues. The V gene lost 6 bases and the J gene lost 3 bases, with 11 bases spanning the gap. The CDR3 bases are TGTGCCAGCAGCCTTGACACATACACCGGGGAGCTGTTTTTT. Translated: CASSLDTYTGELFF.

This clonotype came up a few times. This rearrangement joins TRBV6-4 to TRBJ2-6; TRBD2 aligns across 11 bases. In germline, CDR1 is MRHNA, CDR2 SNTAGT. The CDR3 covers 21 residues. J was trimmed by 0 bases and V by 0 bases; bases with no gene match: 10. As DNA, the CDR3 is TGTGCCAGCAGTGACTCCGGGGTCGGGACTAGCGGATACTCTGGGGCCAACGTCCTGACTTTC. This translates into CASSDSGVGTSGYSGANVLTF.

The rearrangement joins TRBV11-2 to TRBJ2-5; TRBD2 matches at 11 bases. The germline CDR1 and CDR2 sequences are SGHAT and FQNNGV. V lost 5 bases and J lost 4; bases outside the gene matches: 6. The CDR3 is made up of 15 amino acids. Here the CDR3 reads CASSITLAGGETQYF. In DNA, the CDR3 is TGTGCCAGCAGCATTACTCTAGCGGGAGGAGAGACCCAGTACTTC.

CDR3 sequence: CASSQEDSSMNTEAFF. CDR3 coding DNA: TGCGCCAGCAGCCAAGAGGACAGTTCCATGAACACTGAAGCTTTCTTT. V usage is TRBV4-1 and J usage is TRBJ1-1; tentative D call: TRBD1 (6 bases). The CDR3 extends over 16 amino acids. Per germline, CDR1 MGHRA and CDR2 YSYEKL. Trimming pared 0 bases from V and 0 bases from J, leaving 11 bases between.

V is TRBV21-1 and J is TRBJ2-7; TRBD2, the D gene given by the table, was not confirmed from the DNA. The last part of the DNA fits TRBJ2-5 better; the J call may be wrong. TRBV21-1 is termed a pseudogene. The CDR3 length is 12 residues. This CDR3 reads CAPRALGETQYF. The CDR3 DNA reads TGTGCCCCCCGGGCCCTGGGGGAGACCCAGTACTTC.

J is TRBJ2-6 and V is TRBV6-1, with 9 bases aligning to TRBD2. This CDR3 contains 18 residues. Germline V gene sequence: CDR1 MNHNS, CDR2 SASEGT. The junction had 10 bases not matched to a gene; V was cut back by 6 bases and J by 1 base. This CDR3 reads CASSLPWTSVSGANVLTF. As DNA, the CDR3 is TGTGCCAGCAGCCTCCCTTGGACTAGCGTGTCTGGGGCCAACGTCCTGACTTTC.

The CDR3 coding sequence is TGTGCCAGCACCGCCCAGTATACAGATACGCAGTATTTT. Translating gives CASTAQYTDTQYF. The chain recombines TRBV12-3 or TRBV12-4 with TRBJ2-3, with D unresolved. The CDR3 runs to 13 residues. The ends were cut back, 7 bases at V and 3 bases at J, with 11 bases in the middle.

This chain connects TRBV11-3 to TRBJ2-5; 8 bases line up with TRBD1. The CDR3 runs 14 residues. V lost 6 bases, J lost 4 bases, and 7 bases stayed unmatched. The germline V gene encodes CDR1 SGHNT and CDR2 YENEEA. The CDR3 sequence is CASSSRGLGETQYF. CDR3 in DNA: TGTGCCAGCAGTTCCAGGGGGCTGGGAGAGACCCAGTACTTC.

This chain uses TRBV12-3 or TRBV12-4 with TRBJ2-4, with D perhaps matching TRBD2 (7 bases). There are 16 residues in the CDR3. V lost 2 bases and J 2 bases, leaving 13 bases between the germline ends. Written as DNA, the CDR3 is TGTGCCAGCAGTTTATTGGCGGGGGCTACCAAAAACATTCAGTACTTC. Translating it yields CASSLLAGATKNIQYF.

To note about this clonotype: Possible read error: a much larger clone is one base away. This chain joins TRBV7-2 and TRBJ2-1; 9 nucleotides align to TRBD2. In germline, CDR1 is SGHTA, CDR2 FQGNSA. This CDR3 is built from 16 residues. V trimming: 6 bases; J trimming: 7 bases; junction bases outside the gene matches: 13. The CDR3 nucleotides are TGTGCCAGCAGTCCGAGAGGAGCGGGGGGCGGGAATGAGCAGTTCTTC. This encodes CASSPRGAGGGNEQFF.